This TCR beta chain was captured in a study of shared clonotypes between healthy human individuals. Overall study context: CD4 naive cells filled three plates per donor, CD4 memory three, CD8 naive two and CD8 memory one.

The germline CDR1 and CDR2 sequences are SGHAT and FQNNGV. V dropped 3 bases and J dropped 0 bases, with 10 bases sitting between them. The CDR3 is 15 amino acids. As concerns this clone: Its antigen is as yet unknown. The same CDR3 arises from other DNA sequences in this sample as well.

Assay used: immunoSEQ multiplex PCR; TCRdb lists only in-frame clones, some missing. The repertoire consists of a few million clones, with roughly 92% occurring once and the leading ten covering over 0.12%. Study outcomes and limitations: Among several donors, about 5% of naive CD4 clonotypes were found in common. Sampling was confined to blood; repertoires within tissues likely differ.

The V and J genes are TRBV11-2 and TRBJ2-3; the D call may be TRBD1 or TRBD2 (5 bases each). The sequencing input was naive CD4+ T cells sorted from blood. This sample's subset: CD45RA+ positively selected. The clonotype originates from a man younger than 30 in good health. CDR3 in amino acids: CASSLGRGSTDTQYF. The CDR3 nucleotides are TGTGCCAGCAGCTTGGGACGCGGGAGCACAGATACGCAGTATTTT.